This T cell receptor (beta chain) was recorded in a study of T cells in Graves' hyperthyroidism and ophthalmopathy. This clonotype appeared many times. Its antigen remains unidentified. Investigators excluded patients with uncontrolled infection, other autoimmune disease, pregnancy or lactation. Clinical symptoms, serum thyroxine, TRAb, thyroid ultrasound and orbital computed tomography established diagnosis. TCR beta CDR3 sequences were amplified from RNA transcripts. A set of HTBI primers served as the primers for a first-round RT-PCR of the TCR CDR3. Each CDR3 protein gets one entry after TCRdb re-called the multiplex PCR reads with MiXCR. This sample carries roughly 500,000 distinct CDR3 sequences, 22% of them seen once, and the ten largest clones take roughly 49%. Germline-derived CDR1 and CDR2 are DFQATT and SNEGSKA (reference sequence). This CDR3 has 16 residues. The J segment lost 5 bases and the V segment lost 3 bases, leaving 7 bases of the junction unmatched.

Study results and caveats: Researchers found most expanded thyroid clonotypes above 0.001 in blood as well.

This chain uses TRBV20-1 with TRBJ2-5; 15 nucleotides line up with TRBD2. Material: blood. This TCR derives from a woman in her 70s with Graves' ophthalmopathy. CDR3 DNA sequence: TGCAGTGCTAGCAGGGGACTAGCGGGAGGTTGGGAGACCCAGTACTTC. It is translated as CSASRGLAGGWETQYF.